These 10 T cell receptor beta chains were all obtained from the same sample, sequenced in a study of identical twins. TCRdb itself ran the 5' RACE reads through MiXCR, one entry per CDR3 protein. This table holds about 810,000 distinct CDR3 sequences, 12% found once. Separately, the same data were catalogued under a study of yellow fever vaccine responses in identical twins.

Sequencing input: PBMCs. These receptors were collected from a woman in her late teens or twenties in good health.

This clonotype appeared a single time. The rearrangement joins TRBV7-9 to TRBJ1-1, with 8 bases identical to TRBD1. Germline V gives CDR1 SEHNR, CDR2 FQNEAQ (reference sequence). The J segment lost 5 bases and the V segment lost 5 bases, leaving 16 bases of the junction unmatched. The CDR3 extends over 17 amino acids. Here the CDR3 DNA reads TGTGCCAGCAGCCCCCGACAGGGGTCTTATTTAGGGACTGAAGCTTTCTTT. Translating it yields CASSPRQGSYLGTEAFF.

This clonotype was picked up many times. The rearrangement links TRBV12-3 or TRBV12-4 to TRBJ1-2; tentative D call: TRBD1 (6 bases). The CDR3 covers 12 residues. Trimming shortened V by 7 bases and J by 7 bases, and 13 bases separated the two germline ends. CDR3: CASTLGGGGYTF. The DNA of the CDR3 is TGTGCCAGCACCCTGGGAGGGGGTGGCTACACCTTC.

This clonotype was seen ten or more times. J is TRBJ2-5 and V is TRBV20-1; 14 positions match TRBD2. The CDR3 runs 15 residues. Germline CDR1 DFQATT, CDR2 SNEGSKA (reference sequence). Trimming at V came to 0 bases and at J to 6 bases, leaving 3 bases not matched to a gene. CDR3 DNA: TGCAGTGCTAGAGACGGGACTAGCGGGGGACAGACCCAGTACTTC. It codes for CSARDGTSGGQTQYF.

The chain couples TRBV7-2 to TRBJ2-1, with 9 bases that match TRBD2. The CDR3 is made up of 15 amino acids. V lost 6 bases, J lost 1 base, and 4 bases stayed unmatched. Germline V gene data show CDR1 as SGHTA and CDR2 as FQGNSA. The CDR3 DNA is TGTGCCAGCAGGATGAGCGGGAGGTCCTACAATGAGCAGTTCTTC. Translating gives CASRMSGRSYNEQFF.

This chain links TRBV4-1 with TRBJ1-5, with a weak D call TRBD1 (5 bases). The CDR3 contains 15 residues. Trimming pared 0 bases from V and 5 bases from J, leaving 11 bases between. Germline assignment: CDR1 MGHRA and CDR2 YSYEKL. The CDR3 DNA reads as TGCGCCAGCAGCCAAGAGACAGTCCAACATCAGCCCCAGCATTTT. This encodes CASSQETVQHQPQHF.

A few counts support this clonotype. The rearrangement links TRBV18 to TRBJ1-2; TRBD1 matches 8 bases. CDR1 KGHSH and CDR2 LQKENI come from the germline V gene. V lost 0 bases and J lost 0; bases outside the gene matches: 3. The CDR3 runs to 16 residues. CDR3 coding DNA: TGTGCCAGCTCACCACCCGGACAGGGCTCTAACTATGGCTACACCTTC. It codes for CASSPPGQGSNYGYTF. Supplemented by reference TRBV18 and TRBJ1-2, the full variable domain reads NAGVMQNPRHLVRRRGQEARLRCSPMKGHSHVYWYRQLPEEGLKFMVYLQKENIIDESGMPKERFSAEFPKEGPSILRIQQVVRGDSAAYFCASSPPGQGSNYGYTFGSGTRLTVV.

This clonotype was detected ten times or more. This chain connects TRBV6-5 to TRBJ2-3, with no clear D. The V end lost 6 bases, the J end lost 5 bases, and 12 bases lay between the germline ends. The CDR3 has 13 amino acids. Germline V gives CDR1 MNHEY, CDR2 SVGAGI. Here the CDR3 reads CASSYRGVDTQYF. CDR3 in DNA: TGTGCCAGCAGCTACCGTGGGGTAGATACGCAGTATTTT.

This clonotype was picked up many times. The J gene is TRBJ2-1, the V gene TRBV12-3 or TRBV12-4; 7 bases agree with TRBD2. The CDR3 covers 16 residues. The V segment lost 5 bases and the J segment 0 bases; nucleotides outside the gene matches: 7. CDR3 amino acids: CASSRAGPGSYNEQFF. CDR3 DNA sequence: TGTGCCAGCAGTCGAGCGGGGCCGGGCTCCTACAATGAGCAGTTCTTC.

This clonotype occurred a few times. The genes are TRBV5-1 and TRBJ1-6; perhaps TRBD1 as D (5 bases). CDR1 is SGHRS and CDR2 is YFSETQ in the germline V gene. The V and J ends lost 0 bases and 10 bases respectively, with 14 bases between them. The CDR3 totals 15 residues. This CDR3 is CASSLAGGWESPLHF. The CDR3 bases are TGCGCCAGCAGCTTGGCCGGGGGATGGGAATCACCCCTCCACTTT.

This clonotype was observed at least ten times. The chain is built from TRBV15 and TRBJ2-3, with 10 positions matching TRBD1. The CDR3 totals 17 residues. V dropped 0 bases and J dropped 3; count of bases not matched to a gene: 6. CDR1 LNHNV and CDR2 YYDKDF come from the germline V gene (reference sequence). The CDR3 DNA is TGTGCCACCAGCAGAGATCGTCTGGGACAGGGGACAGATACGCAGTATTTT. Its protein is CATSRDRLGQGTDTQYF.